The 25 T cell receptor beta chains given below trace back to one sample, sequenced in a study of cytomegalovirus exposure and HLA in healthy donors. PCR primers comprised 60 Vbeta and 13 Jbeta primers. TCRdb's copy holds only in-frame clones and misses some; the assay was immunoSEQ multiplex PCR. The data hold around 120,000 clones, with 80% observed a single time. Sequencing used PBMCs. Receptors originate from a man aged 25 to 40 in good health and CMV-seronegative.

The chain links TRBV4-1 to TRBJ2-3, with D perhaps matching TRBD2 (5 bases). Looked up from germline, CDR1 is MGHRA and CDR2 is YSYEKL. This CDR3 spans 19 amino acids. V gave up 1 base and J gave up 6 bases, with 26 bases separating them. CDR3 loop: CASSQGAGYRGRPVDTQYF. The CDR3 DNA sequence: TGCGCCAGCAGCCAAGGGGCGGGTTATCGGGGAAGGCCGGTGGATACGCAGTATTTT.

This chain joins TRBV11-3 and TRBJ2-1; 7 bases map to TRBD2. Germline CDR1 SGHNT, CDR2 YENEEA. CDR3 length: 12 amino acids. Losses at the gene ends were 1 base for V and 12 bases for J; bases not matched to a gene: 3. CDR3 in amino acids: CASSLGLAVQFF. The CDR3, as DNA: TGTGCCAGCAGCTTAGGACTAGCTGTGCAGTTCTTC.

The V gene is TRBV29-1, the J gene TRBJ1-4; 9 nucleotides match TRBD1. There are 13 residues in the CDR3. Trimming at V came to 7 bases and at J to 7 bases, leaving 7 bases not matched to a gene. CDR1 and CDR2 from the germline V gene are SQVTM and ANQGSEA. CDR3 sequence reads: CSAQDRGVEKLFF. The CDR3 DNA is TGCAGCGCCCAGGACAGGGGTGTTGAAAAACTGTTTTTT.

This sequence joins TRBV10-3 and TRBJ2-1; 12 bases match TRBD1. CDR3 length: 16 amino acids. The junction had 6 bases not matched to a gene; V was cut back by 4 bases and J by 5 bases. Germline assignment: CDR1 ENHRY and CDR2 SYGVKD. The CDR3 DNA sequence: TGTGCCATCAGTGCCCCCGGGGACAGGGGGCACAATGAGCAGTTCTTC. This encodes CAISAPGDRGHNEQFF.

The chain has TRBV21-1 and TRBJ2-2; the D call in the table, TRBD1, was not verified against the DNA. TRBV21-1 corresponds to a pseudogene. The CDR3 extends over 15 amino acids. The CDR3 sequence: CASSTRQGNTGELFF. The CDR3 nucleotides are TGTGCCAGCAGCACTAGACAGGGAAACACCGGGGAGCTGTTTTTT.

The V call is TRBV5-1, the J call TRBJ1-4; 8 bases map to TRBD1. Germline CDR1 reads SGHRS; CDR2 reads YFSETQ. There are 15 residues in the CDR3. The V and J ends lost 2 bases and 1 base, in that order; junction bases with no gene match: 1. This chain's CDR3 is CASSFTGGTNEKLFF. CDR3 coding DNA: TGCGCCAGCAGCTTTACAGGGGGAACTAATGAAAAACTGTTTTTT.

This rearrangement joins TRBV27 to TRBJ1-2, with TRBD1 identical over 12 bases. The germline CDR1 and CDR2 sequences are MNHEY and SMNVEV (reference sequence). V shed 6 bases, J shed 7 bases, and the junction held 6 bases outside the gene matches. CDR3 size: 14 residues. The DNA for the CDR3 is TGTGCCAGCAGACCGGGACAGGGGGCGGTTGGCTACACCTTC. It codes for CASRPGQGAVGYTF.

The chain carries TRBV28 and TRBJ1-2, with D possibly being TRBD1 (6 bases). The CDR3 spans 13 residues. Germline-derived CDR1 and CDR2 are MDHEN and SYDVKM. Trimming pared 5 bases from V and 8 bases from J, leaving 15 bases between. In DNA form, the CDR3 reads TGTGCCAGCAGTCTATACAGGGCGGAGGGCTACACCTTC. The encoded protein is CASSLYRAEGYTF.

The J gene is TRBJ2-5, the V gene TRBV7-9; D possibly corresponds to TRBD2 (5 bases). The CDR3 covers 16 residues. CDR1 and CDR2 (germline): SEHNR, FQNEAQ (reference sequence). V lost 0 bases and J 6 bases, leaving 17 bases between the germline ends. In DNA, the CDR3 is TGTGCCAGCAGCTTAGCCGCACTAGAATATTCTCAGACCCAGTACTTC. This codes for CASSLAALEYSQTQYF.

V usage is TRBV6-5 and J usage is TRBJ2-5; TRBD1 matches at 7 bases. With the DNA end fitting TRBJ2-7 better, the J assignment may be wrong. The CDR3 is 13 residues long. Germline CDR1 reads MNHEY; CDR2 reads SVGAGI. CDR3 in DNA: TGTGCCAGCAGCCCGGGACAGCTTTACGAGCAGTACTTC. Its protein is CASSPGQLYEQYF.

The chain recombines TRBV27 with TRBJ2-7; 9 nucleotides line up with TRBD1. Trimming cost V 2 bases and J 3 bases; bases outside gene matches: 8. CDR1 is MNHEY and CDR2 is SMNVEV in the germline V gene (reference sequence). This CDR3 spans 16 amino acids. In DNA, the CDR3 is TGTGCCAGCAGTTTAAGTCCCGGGACAGGGATCTACGAGCAGTACTTC. It encodes CASSLSPGTGIYEQYF.

V gene TRBV11-2 combines with J gene TRBJ2-7, with 7 bases identical to TRBD2. CDR3 size: 14 residues. With 5 bases clipped from V and 3 bases from J, the junction kept 7 bases outside the gene matches. Germline CDR1 SGHAT, CDR2 FQNNGV. The CDR3 spells CASSEWGGNYEQYF. The CDR3 nucleotides are TGTGCCAGCAGCGAGTGGGGGGGGAACTACGAGCAGTACTTC.

The V call is TRBV11-2, the J call TRBJ2-5; D might be TRBD1 (6 bases). Trimming took off 4 bases at V and 5 bases at J, with 14 bases between the two ends. CDR1 and CDR2 from the germline V gene are SGHAT and FQNNGV. This CDR3 is built from 14 residues. The CDR3 here is CASSSLGGEETQYF. The DNA for the CDR3 is TGTGCCAGCAGCTCGCTAGGGGGAGAGGAGACCCAGTACTTC.

This rearrangement joins TRBV11-3 to TRBJ1-2; D not resolved. The CDR3 runs to 13 residues. Germline CDR1 reads SGHNT; CDR2 reads YENEEA. The V end lost 1 base, the J end lost 8 bases, and 11 bases lay between the germline ends. The CDR3 nucleotides read TGTGCCAGCAGCTTAGTATCTGGGAGCGGCTACACCTTC. Translated: CASSLVSGSGYTF.

The gene calls are TRBV15 and TRBJ2-3, with a possible D match to TRBD2 (6 bases). CDR3 size: 15 residues. With 0 bases removed from V and 3 bases from J, the gap between germline ends came to 10 bases. Germline assignment: CDR1 LNHNV and CDR2 YYDKDF (reference sequence). As DNA, the CDR3 is TGTGCCACCAGCAGAGATCCGGGAGATACAGATACGCAGTATTTT. The encoded protein is CATSRDPGDTDTQYF. Variable domain in full (rest from reference TRBV15 and TRBJ2-3): DAMVIQNPRYQVTQFGKPVTLSCSQTLNHNVMYWYQQKSSQAPKLLFHYYDKDFNNEADTPDNFQSRRPNTSFCFLDIRSPGLGDTAMYLCATSRDPGDTDTQYFGPGTRLTVL.

This clone was found once. The junction does not match germline at one end; this may be a read error. The chain joins TRBV5-6 to TRBJ1-2; the match to TRBD1 covers 7 bases. This CDR3 is built from 13 residues. From germline, CDR1 is SGHDT and CDR2 YYEEEE. The CDR3 spells CASSSGTETGYPF. DNA for the CDR3: TGTGCCAGCAGCTCCGGGACAGAGACTGGCTACCCCTTC.

This chain connects TRBV7-9 to TRBJ2-7; D remains ambiguous. Per the germline V gene, CDR1 is SEHNR and CDR2 is FQNEAQ (reference sequence). This CDR3 has 13 amino acids. The V gene lost 0 bases and the J gene lost 6 bases, with 9 bases spanning the gap. CDR3 nucleotide sequence: TGTGCCAGCAGCTTAGCACAGTTCCTCGAGCAGTACTTC. It is translated as CASSLAQFLEQYF.

Concerning this clone itself: An end of the junction does not agree with germline; a read error may underlie this. The chain is built from TRBV30 and TRBJ1-2; no clear D gene. CDR1 is GTSNPN, CDR2 SVGIG, per germline (reference sequence). CDR3 length: 14 residues. The CDR3 coding sequence is TGTGCCTGGAGTGAATGGATAGCTAACTATGGCTACCCCTTC. It codes for CAWSEWIANYGYPF.

J is TRBJ1-1 and V is TRBV19; D perhaps matches TRBD1 (5 bases). CDR3 length: 16 amino acids. Trimming shortened V by 8 bases and J by 1 base, and 20 bases separated the two germline ends. Looked up from germline, CDR1 is LNHDA and CDR2 is SQIVND (reference sequence). The CDR3 loop is CASRPSRAEPNTEAFF. The DNA of the CDR3 is TGTGCCAGTCGCCCCAGCAGGGCCGAGCCGAACACTGAAGCTTTCTTT.

CDR3 bases: TGCGCCAGCAGCTTCTCACTAGCGGGTTACGAGCAGTACTTC. Translated, it gives CASSFSLAGYEQYF. This chain connects TRBV5-1 to TRBJ2-7; 9 bases align to TRBD2. The germline CDR1 and CDR2 sequences are SGHRS and YFSETQ. The CDR3 spans 14 residues. The ends lost 2 bases at V and 4 bases at J; junction bases unmatched: 4.

J is TRBJ2-7 and V is TRBV27; 10 bases match TRBD1. The CDR3 length is 15 residues. Germline lookup yields CDR1 MNHEY and CDR2 SMNVEV (reference sequence). V shed 3 bases and J 4 bases; nucleotides not matched to a gene: 6. This CDR3 reads CASSLTGGILYEQYF. CDR3 in DNA: TGTGCCAGCAGTTTGACAGGGGGCATTTTGTACGAGCAGTACTTC.

This clone has only one observation. This chain links TRBV5-1 with TRBJ1-3; D uncertain. Germline V gene lookup returns CDR1 SGHRS and CDR2 YFSETQ. V lost 4 bases and J 3 bases, leaving 11 bases between the germline ends. The CDR3 is made up of 14 amino acids. CDR3 sequence: CASSPRNFGNTIYF. The CDR3 DNA is TGCGCCAGCAGCCCGAGGAATTTTGGAAACACCATATATTTT. Drawing the rest from reference TRBV5-1 and TRBJ1-3, the complete variable domain is KAGVTQTPRYLIKTRGQQVTLSCSPISGHRSVSWYQQTPGQGLQFLFEYFSETQRNKGNFPGRFSGRQFSNSRSEMNVSTLELGDSALYLCASSPRNFGNTIYFGEGSWLTVV.

In DNA form, the CDR3 reads TGCGCCAGCAGCCTAACCTCGACAGGGGGCAGAGAGACCCAGTACTTC. Amino acids: CASSLTSTGGRETQYF. This sequence joins TRBV5-1 and TRBJ2-5; TRBD1 matches 10 bases. Looked up from germline, CDR1 is SGHRS and CDR2 is YFSETQ. This CDR3 contains 16 residues. J lost 4 bases, V lost 4 bases, and 10 bases had no gene match.

The gene calls are TRBV4-3 and TRBJ2-1, with TRBD2 identical over 12 bases. Per germline, CDR1 LGHNA and CDR2 YSLEER. The ends lost 0 bases at V and 0 bases at J; junction bases unmatched: 12. The CDR3 is 21 residues long. The CDR3 sequence is CASSQDRLAGGMRSSYNEQFF. The CDR3 nucleotides read TGCGCCAGCAGCCAAGATAGGCTAGCGGGAGGGATGCGCAGCTCCTACAATGAGCAGTTCTTC.

This rearrangement joins TRBV4-1 to TRBJ2-7, with TRBD1 as a possible D gene (5 bases). Per germline, CDR1 MGHRA and CDR2 YSYEKL. V dropped 1 base and J dropped 2 bases, with 9 bases sitting between them. The CDR3 covers 14 residues. The CDR3 nucleotides are TGCGCCAGCAGCCAAGGGCAGGGAACCTACGAGCAGTACTTC. Translation gives CASSQGQGTYEQYF.